The 22 T cell receptor beta chains below all came from one sample that was sequenced in a study of T cells in localized non-small cell lung cancer. The table came from immunoSEQ multiplex PCR; TCRdb's copy has only in-frame clones and leaves some out. The sample yields about 13,000 clones, around 83% seen once. Sequenced material: peripheral blood, taken before any cancer treatment. These receptors were taken from a male donor at least 60 years old with stage III lung adenocarcinoma.

This chain uses TRBV15 with TRBJ2-5; perhaps TRBD2 as D (6 bases). The CDR3 has 17 residues. Germline assignment: CDR1 LNHNV and CDR2 YYDKDF (reference sequence). Trimming removed 0 bases at V and 4 bases at J, with 18 bases between. DNA of the CDR3: TGTGCCACCAGCAGAGAGATCCCTTGGGGGGAGAGAGAGACCCAGTACTTC. It codes for CATSREIPWGERETQYF.

As to this clone: Here the CDR3 omits its conserved ending phenylalanine or tryptophan, so a read error is the likely source. The genes are TRBV10-3 and TRBJ1-1, with D maybe TRBD1 (5 bases). Looked up from germline, CDR1 is ENHRY and CDR2 is SYGVKD. The CDR3 is made up of 17 amino acids. The ends were cut back, 7 bases at V and 4 bases at J, with 25 bases in the middle. As DNA, the CDR3 is TGTGCCATCACCCAAGGCCGAGGGGCGAGAGAGGGCACTGAAGCTTTCCTT. Its protein product is CAITQGRGAREGTEAFL.

The rearrangement uses TRBV6-5 and TRBJ2-3; D call uncertain. Germline V CDR1 and CDR2: MNHEY, SVGAGI. The CDR3 extends over 12 amino acids. The ends were cut back, 4 bases at V and 6 bases at J, with 8 bases in the middle. This CDR3 reads CASSSNADTQYF. Here the CDR3 DNA reads TGTGCCAGCAGTTCCAATGCGGATACGCAGTATTTT.

This clone was seen a single time. The CDR3 region is CASRGDQETQYF. In nucleotides, the CDR3 is TGTGCCAGCAGGGGGGATCAAGAGACCCAGTACTTC. The chain uses TRBV2 and TRBJ2-5, with D tentatively TRBD1 or TRBD2 (5 bases each). Germline lookup yields CDR1 SNHLY and CDR2 FYNNEI. The V gene lost 6 bases and the J gene lost 2 bases, with 7 bases spanning the gap. The CDR3 covers 12 residues.

This chain joins TRBV5-5 and TRBJ1-2, with 9 positions matching TRBD1. Germline CDR1 SGHKS, CDR2 YYEKEE (reference sequence). The CDR3 sequence is 12 residues long. J gave up 10 bases and V 3 bases, and 4 bases lay outside the gene matches. CDR3 protein: CASSSRQGDYTF. CDR3 DNA: TGTGCCAGCAGCTCACGACAGGGGGACTACACCTTC.

The V call is TRBV2, the J call TRBJ1-4; the D gene is possibly TRBD1 (6 bases). The CDR3 is made up of 12 amino acids. CDR1 SNHLY and CDR2 FYNNEI come from the germline V gene. V lost 6 bases and J lost 8, with 10 bases in between. In DNA, the CDR3 is TGTGCCAGCAGGGGAGGGGGGGAAAAACTGTTTTTT. It encodes CASRGGGEKLFF.

The rearrangement uses TRBV7-8 and TRBJ1-1; no reliable D call. CDR1 is SGHVS and CDR2 is FQNEAQ in the germline V gene. Trimming took off 2 bases at V and 5 bases at J, with 15 bases between the two ends. This CDR3 is 15 amino acids long. The CDR3 here is CASSLWSVRGTEAFF. The CDR3, as DNA: TGTGCCAGCAGCTTATGGTCTGTGCGTGGGACTGAAGCTTTCTTT.

This clone was recorded only once. The rearrangement joins TRBV7-2 to TRBJ2-7, with D perhaps matching TRBD2 (6 bases). The CDR3 is made up of 14 amino acids. The V gene lost 0 bases and the J gene lost 4 bases, with 10 bases spanning the gap. Germline assignment: CDR1 SGHTA and CDR2 FQGNSA. DNA of the CDR3: TGTGCCAGCAGCTTAGCCGGGAGTGGATACGAGCAGTACTTC. Residues: CASSLAGSGYEQYF.

The V gene is TRBV7-9, the J gene TRBJ1-1; no definite D call. The CDR3 is made up of 13 amino acids. Germline CDR1 SEHNR, CDR2 FQNEAQ (reference sequence). Between the trimmed V and J ends, which lost 6 bases and 1 base, there was a span of 9 bases. DNA for the CDR3: TGTGCCAGCAGTCCTACAGAGAACACTGAAGCTTTCTTT. It yields the protein CASSPTENTEAFF.

This sequence joins TRBV6-6 and TRBJ2-7; D remains ambiguous. Trimming removed 0 bases at V and 3 bases at J, with 6 bases between. The CDR3 consists of 13 residues. Germline assignment: CDR1 MNHNY and CDR2 SVGAGI (reference sequence). CDR3 nucleotides: TGTGCCAGCAGTTACTCGTTTGACTACGAGCAGTACTTC. Its protein product is CASSYSFDYEQYF.

The chain is built from TRBV7-2 and TRBJ2-2; unclear D gene. V shed 5 bases and J shed 0 bases, with 7 bases lying between them. Germline values: CDR1 SGHTA, CDR2 FQGNSA. There are 14 residues in the CDR3. The DNA for the CDR3 is TGTGCCAGCAGCCCCCCTACGAACACCGGGGAGCTGTTTTTT. This encodes CASSPPTNTGELFF.

About this clone itself: Since the CDR3 does not end with the conserved phenylalanine or tryptophan, this likely comes from a read error. The limits of the CDR3 on the DNA are not certain, so only TCRdb's listed CDR3 is given. This chain links TRBV27 with TRBJ1-2. The germline V gene encodes CDR1 MNHEY and CDR2 SMNVEV (reference sequence). The CDR3 is 13 amino acids long, termini counted. This CDR3 reads CASRRTRSTDLLL.

V is TRBV29-1 and J is TRBJ2-2; 8 positions agree with TRBD1. CDR1 is SQVTM and CDR2 is ANQGSEA in the germline V gene. This CDR3 is 12 amino acids long. Trimming at V came to 5 bases and at J to 4 bases, leaving 0 bases not matched to a gene. The CDR3 DNA reads TGCAGCGTTACAGGGGGCACCGGGGAGCTGTTTTTT. Protein: CSVTGGTGELFF.

The J gene is TRBJ2-5, the V gene TRBV6-4; 7 bases are a match to TRBD1. Germline V gene data show CDR1 as MRHNA and CDR2 as SNTAGT. The CDR3 is 18 residues long. V lost 6 bases, J lost 11 bases, and 27 bases stayed unmatched. In DNA, the CDR3 is TGTGCCAGCAGCTTAGATTTTCCAAGACAGGGCCCCTACGAGGAGCAGTACTTC. Its protein is CASSLDFPRQGPYEEQYF.

The chain employs TRBV7-9 and TRBJ1-2; possible D gene TRBD1, 6 bases. CDR3 length equals 17 residues. From germline, CDR1 is SEHNR and CDR2 FQNEAQ (reference sequence). Deletions cut 0 bases from V and 4 bases from J, with 18 bases between. CDR3 nucleotide sequence: TGTGCCAGCAGCTTAGCCGTCCAAGGGGGGCGAAGCTATGGCTACACCTTC. Protein product: CASSLAVQGGRSYGYTF.

The gene calls are TRBV28 and TRBJ2-7; D may be TRBD2 (6 bases). Germline values: CDR1 MDHEN, CDR2 SYDVKM. The ends were cut back, 2 bases at V and 0 bases at J, with 14 bases in the middle. The CDR3 length is 16 residues. CDR3 region: CASSLVGGASSYEQYF. The CDR3 DNA is TGTGCCAGCAGTTTAGTCGGCGGGGCAAGCTCCTACGAGCAGTACTTC.

The chain couples TRBV5-1 to TRBJ2-3; D is unresolved. V was clipped by 5 bases and J by 0 bases, with 10 bases between them. The CDR3 spans 14 residues. Germline V CDR1 and CDR2: SGHRS, YFSETQ. The CDR3 DNA is TGCGCCAGCAGGTCAGGAGTTAGCACAGATACGCAGTATTTT. Amino acid sequence: CASRSGVSTDTQYF.

The J gene is TRBJ1-5, the V gene TRBV6-6, with a weak D call TRBD1 (5 bases). V was pared by 6 bases and J by 7 bases, with 19 bases between. CDR1 MNHNY and CDR2 SVGAGI come from the germline V gene (reference sequence). The CDR3 is 15 residues long. The CDR3 region has the DNA TGTGCCAGCAGCCCACGCCCCAGGGTAGGACAGCCCCAGCATTTT. Translating it yields CASSPRPRVGQPQHF.

The chain combines TRBV5-1 with TRBJ1-5, with TRBD1 matching over 8 bases. The germline CDR1 and CDR2 sequences are SGHRS and YFSETQ. With V trimmed by 4 bases and J by 7 bases, 13 bases remained unmatched. This CDR3 has 16 amino acids. The CDR3: CASSLGDRQGGQPQHF. The CDR3, as DNA: TGCGCCAGCAGCCTTGGGGACAGGCAGGGAGGCCAGCCCCAGCATTTT.

The CDR3 is CASSDFTGTGAGGYTF. As DNA, the CDR3 is TGTGCCAGCAGTGATTTCACCGGGACAGGGGCCGGGGGCTACACCTTC. J is TRBJ1-2 and V is TRBV6-4; 10 nucleotides agree with TRBD1. This CDR3 spans 16 amino acids. The germline CDR1 and CDR2 sequences are MRHNA and SNTAGT. Trimming took 3 bases from V and 8 from J; bases not matched to a gene: 12.

The chain uses TRBV4-2 and TRBJ1-2; D unresolved. Trimming took off 1 base at V and 13 bases at J, with 13 bases between the two ends. This CDR3 spans 12 amino acids. The germline CDR1 and CDR2 sequences are LGHNA and YNFKEQ. The CDR3 loop is CASSQGQESTTF. In DNA, the CDR3 is TGTGCCAGCAGCCAAGGGCAGGAATCGACCACCTTC.

The V call is TRBV7-9, the J call TRBJ2-1; 8 positions match TRBD1. CDR1 and CDR2 from the germline V gene are SEHNR and FQNEAQ (reference sequence). The V and J ends lost 5 bases and 2 bases, in that order; junction bases with no gene match: 5. The CDR3 consists of 15 residues. The CDR3 region has the DNA TGTGCCAGCAGCCTACCCAGGGGGCCCTACAATGAGCAGTTCTTC. It translates to CASSLPRGPYNEQFF.